These T cell receptor beta chains were read from a single sample in a study of shared clonotypes between healthy human individuals. Repertoires were generated with immunoSEQ multiplex PCR, while TCRdb's copy carries only in-frame clones and drops some. Of about 600,000 clones listed, around 95% are singletons. The sample consisted of naive CD8+ T cells sorted from blood. The receptors shown here come from a woman under 40 in good health. Each CDR3 is given with its conserved first and last residue. Fields, in order: V gene, J gene, D gene, CDR3 length, clone size, CDR3 protein, CDR3 DNA. D genes are given only for firm matches. Some rows have no size entry. The others give once, few or many, or a class for an expanded clone.

TRBV7-9	TRBJ2-7	-	15	once	CASSLVRGALHEQYF	TGTGCCAGCAGCTTAGTGCGAGGGGCTCTCCACGAGCAGTACTTC
TRBV7-9	TRBJ2-1	TRBD2	19	-	CASSSNSGTSVGSYNEQFF	TGTGCCAGCAGCTCAAACTCCGGGACTAGCGTCGGCTCCTACAATGAGCAGTTCTTC
TRBV7-6	TRBJ2-3	-	19	-	CASSSLPWEEGRGTDTQYF	TGTGCCAGCAGCTCCCTCCCCTGGGAGGAGGGAAGGGGCACAGATACGCAGTATTTT
TRBV5-1	TRBJ2-1	TRBD2	16	-	CASRPADGRADNEQFF	TGCGCCAGCAGACCCGCTGACGGGAGGGCCGACAATGAGCAGTTCTTC
TRBV4-2	TRBJ2-7	-	12	-	CASSQGRYEQYF	TGTGCCAGCAGCCAAGGGCGGTACGAGCAGTACTTC
TRBV25-1	TRBJ2-7	-	13	-	CASRSQTAYEQYF	TGTGCCAGCAGATCCCAGACGGCCTACGAGCAGTACTTC
TRBV11-2	TRBJ2-7	-	12	-	CASSLVRHEQYF	TGTGCCAGCAGCCTTGTCCGCCACGAGCAGTACTTC
TRBV7-9	TRBJ2-5	TRBD2	15	-	CASSAQGAGARTQYF	TGTGCCAGCAGCGCACAAGGAGCGGGGGCCCGGACCCAGTACTTC
TRBV6-5	TRBJ2-1	-	14	-	CASTVGAERDEQFF	TGTGCCAGCACCGTTGGAGCGGAGCGGGATGAGCAGTTCTTC
TRBV15	TRBJ2-7	-	15	-	CATSRDRGGRAEQYF	TGTGCCACCAGCAGAGATCGCGGCGGCAGGGCCGAGCAGTACTTC
TRBV5-4	TRBJ2-5	TRBD1	14	few	CASSSDRGGETQYF	TGTGCCAGCAGCTCGGACAGGGGGGGAGAGACCCAGTACTTC
TRBV30	TRBJ2-7	-	13	-	CAWSSGATYEQYF	TGTGCCTGGAGTTCAGGGGCCACCTACGAGCAGTACTTC
TRBV6-1	TRBJ1-1	-	14	-	CASSERTASTEAFF	TGTGCCAGCAGTGAAAGGACAGCGTCGACTGAAGCTTTCTTT
TRBV9	TRBJ1-2	-	16	-	CASSVGTPLINYGYTF	TGTGCCAGCAGCGTAGGAACACCCCTCATTAACTATGGCTACACCTTC
TRBV27	TRBJ2-3	TRBD1	15	-	CASSLGQGNTDTQYF	TGTGCCAGCAGTTTAGGACAGGGGAACACAGATACGCAGTATTTT
TRBV11-2	TRBJ2-2	TRBD1	16	-	CASWTLDRGFTGELFF	TGTGCCAGCTGGACCCTGGACAGGGGATTTACCGGGGAGCTGTTTTTT
TRBV29-1	TRBJ1-1	-	13	-	CSVVGPGNTEAFF	TGCAGCGTTGTTGGTCCCGGGAACACTGAAGCTTTCTTT
TRBV27	TRBJ2-7	-	13	-	CASSWAPGYEQYF	TGTGCCAGCAGTTGGGCACCAGGCTACGAGCAGTACTTC
TRBV5-1	TRBJ2-3	-	12	-	CASSLAADTQYF	TGCGCCAGCAGCTTGGCAGCTGATACGCAGTATTTT
TRBV18	TRBJ2-1	-	15	once	CASSPNQRPYNEQFF	TGTGCCAGCTCACCAAACCAGAGGCCATACAATGAGCAGTTCTTC
TRBV27	TRBJ2-7	TRBD1	14	-	CASRGTGDVYEQYF	TGTGCCAGCAGGGGGACAGGGGATGTTTACGAGCAGTACTTC
TRBV28	TRBJ2-1	-	15	-	CASTPAGLSYNEQFF	TGTGCCAGCACCCCAGCGGGCCTCTCCTACAATGAGCAGTTCTTC
TRBV2	TRBJ2-7	-	13	few	CASTSRVSYEQYF	TGTGCCAGCACTTCTCGGGTTAGCTACGAGCAGTACTTC
TRBV7-9	TRBJ1-1	-	12	-	CASSSQGPEAFF	TGTGCCAGCAGCTCCCAGGGACCTGAAGCTTTCTTT
TRBV29-1	TRBJ1-1	-	16	once	CSVEDVRVKIYTEAFF	TGCAGCGTTGAAGATGTCAGGGTTAAAATTTACACTGAAGCTTTCTTT
TRBV2	TRBJ2-1	TRBD2	17	-	CASSGRVSGSSYNEQFF	TGTGCCAGCAGTGGGCGGGTTAGCGGGAGCTCCTACAATGAGCAGTTCTTC
TRBV5-4	TRBJ2-5	TRBD2	15	-	CASTGLADYQETQYF	TGTGCCAGCACGGGACTAGCAGATTACCAAGAGACCCAGTACTTC
TRBV27	TRBJ2-7	-	13	once	CASSLGLSYEQYF	TGTGCCAGCAGTTTGGGCCTGTCCTACGAGCAGTACTTC
TRBV4-1	TRBJ1-1	-	15	few	CASSQEMGTGTEAFF	TGCGCCAGCAGCCAAGAGATGGGGACGGGGACTGAAGCTTTCTTT
TRBV11-3	TRBJ2-2	-	13	-	CASSSENTGELFF	TGTGCCAGCAGCTCCGAGAACACCGGGGAGCTGTTTTTT
TRBV27	TRBJ2-3	-	13	-	CASSLSLADTQYF	TGTGCCAGCAGTTTATCGCTCGCAGATACGCAGTATTTT
TRBV5-1	TRBJ2-5	TRBD1	15	-	CASSAGTGYQETQYF	TGCGCCAGCAGCGCCGGGACAGGGTACCAAGAGACCCAGTACTTC
TRBV7-9	TRBJ2-2	-	14	few	CASSPDANTGELFF	TGTGCCAGCAGCCCGGACGCGAACACCGGGGAGCTGTTTTTT
TRBV5-7	TRBJ2-7	-	15	-	CASSQLSPERHEQYF	TGTGCCAGCAGCCAACTCTCCCCAGAGAGGCACGAGCAGTACTTC
TRBV11-2	TRBJ1-1	-	11	-	CASSENTEAFF	TGTGCCAGCTCAGAGAACACTGAAGCTTTCTTT
TRBV7-9	TRBJ2-3	TRBD1	17	-	CASNPYLTGVDGDTQYF	TGTGCCAGCAACCCTTACCTGACAGGGGTTGACGGAGATACGCAGTATTTT
TRBV29-1	TRBJ2-1	-	14	-	CSVEPVAGYNEQFF	TGCAGCGTTGAGCCGGTTGCGGGCTACAATGAGCAGTTCTTC
TRBV28	TRBJ2-5	TRBD2	14	-	CASSLAGGPETQYF	TGTGCCAGCAGCCTAGCGGGTGGCCCAGAGACCCAGTACTTC
TRBV7-9	TRBJ1-5	TRBD1	15	-	CASSQDREYGQPQHF	TGTGCCAGCAGCCAGGACAGGGAGTACGGTCAGCCCCAGCATTTT
TRBV27	TRBJ2-7	-	15	-	CASADRGLPSYEQYF	TGTGCCAGCGCCGACCGGGGTCTCCCCTCCTACGAGCAGTACTTC
TRBV7-9	TRBJ2-7	-	15	-	CASSPRQGPSYEQYF	TGTGCCAGCAGCCCCCGCCAGGGGCCCTCCTACGAGCAGTACTTC
TRBV7-9	TRBJ2-1	TRBD1	14	-	CASSSGTGVVEQFF	TGTGCCAGCAGCTCCGGGACAGGGGTGGTTGAGCAGTTCTTC
TRBV4-1	TRBJ1-2	-	18	-	CASSQGSQGLITNYGYTF	TGCGCCAGCAGCCAAGGGTCCCAGGGCCTAATTACTAACTATGGCTACACCTTC
TRBV5-4	TRBJ1-2	TRBD1	15	-	CASSENRGVGYGYTF	TGTGCCAGCAGCGAAAACAGGGGAGTAGGCTATGGCTACACCTTC
TRBV7-8	TRBJ1-5	TRBD1	13	-	CASSLGTGQPQHF	TGTGCCAGCAGCTTGGGGACAGGCCAGCCCCAGCATTTT
TRBV5-4	TRBJ2-2	TRBD1	15	-	CASSSGTGGTGELFF	TGTGCCAGCAGCTCCGGGACAGGGGGCACCGGGGAGCTGTTTTTT
TRBV9	TRBJ2-3	-	11	-	CASSSDDTQYF	TGTGCCAGCAGCTCGGATGATACGCAGTATTTT
TRBV27	TRBJ1-1	-	16	-	CASSHRPPGPNTEAFF	TGTGCCAGCAGCCATCGTCCCCCAGGCCCGAACACTGAAGCTTTCTTT
TRBV27	TRBJ2-2	-	14	-	CASHGTLPAGELFF	TGTGCCTCCCATGGGACGCTGCCGGCCGGGGAGCTGTTTTTT
TRBV28	TRBJ2-7	TRBD2	17	-	CASSFLPGLAGPYEQYF	TGTGCCAGCAGTTTTCTTCCCGGACTAGCGGGACCCTACGAGCAGTACTTC
TRBV11-1	TRBJ2-1	TRBD1	16	-	CASSAPGQGRDNEQFF	TGTGCCAGCAGCGCTCCGGGACAGGGCCGGGACAATGAGCAGTTCTTC
TRBV20-1	TRBJ1-1	-	10	once	CSARDLKAFF	TGCAGTGCTAGAGATCTGAAAGCTTTCTTT
TRBV4-1	TRBJ2-1	-	17	once	CASSQVGQALFTNEQFF	TGCGCCAGCAGCCAAGTAGGGCAGGCCCTCTTTACCAATGAGCAGTTCTTC
TRBV19	TRBJ2-7	-	13	-	CASSIGGRNEQYF	TGTGCCAGTAGTATTGGGGGCAGGAACGAGCAGTACTTC